This entry describes one T cell receptor (beta chain). What it recognizes is unknown. Vbeta (60) and Jbeta (13) primers were used in the PCR. The protocol was immunoSEQ multiplex PCR, while the TCRdb copy is restricted to in-frame clones and leaves out a portion. Of around 140,000 clones in the sample, almost 85% are singletons; the top ten hold about 3.2%. The length of the CDR3 is 15 residues. Germline CDR1 reads MDHEN; CDR2 reads SYDVKM. V was cut by 6 bases and J by 0 bases, with 12 bases left in between. The data are from a study of cytomegalovirus exposure and HLA in healthy donors. Findings and caveats of the study: In a later analysis, TCR association rates varied by HLA locus: DRB1 most, HLA-C fewest. Using a false discovery rate of 0.05, a later analysis showed that 15,000 to 20,000 TCR beta sequences were associated with HLA alleles. In an earlier analysis, most TCR beta V segments were productive about 87% or about 30% of the time.

The sequencing sample was made of PBMCs. The genes are TRBV28 and TRBJ2-1, with D perhaps matching TRBD2 (6 bases). The origin of this receptor is a man aged 18 to 35 in good health and CMV-seropositive. The CDR3 loop reads CASSPGGNSYNEQFF. In DNA, the CDR3 is TGTGCCAGCAGCCCCGGCGGGAACTCCTACAATGAGCAGTTCTTC.